The 17 T cell receptor beta chains below were found in one sample sequenced in a study of T cells in Graves' hyperthyroidism and ophthalmopathy. Amplification yielded TCR beta CDR3 regions, with RNA transcripts as the source. First-round RT-PCR targeting the TCR CDR3 was performed with the HTBI primer set. Each CDR3 protein is one row after TCRdb ran MiXCR on the multiplex PCR reads. Among over 450,000 distinct CDR3 sequences listed, approximately 17% were seen once. Sequencing was done on a sample of blood. The receptor set was obtained from a woman aged 18-29 years with Graves' ophthalmopathy.

Many counts were recorded for this clonotype. The CDR3 loop reads CASSLVGQGFAETQYF. The CDR3 DNA is TGTGCCAGCAGCTTGGTGGGCCAGGGGTTCGCGGAGACCCAGTACTTC. V is TRBV5-8 and J is TRBJ2-5; maybe TRBD1 (6 bases). Per germline, CDR1 SGHTS and CDR2 YDEGEE. This CDR3 comprises 16 residues. The V and J ends lost 0 bases and 5 bases respectively, with 17 bases between them.

V usage is TRBV5-1 and J usage is TRBJ2-1, with 7 nucleotides matching TRBD2. With V trimmed by 4 bases and J by 1 base, 8 bases remained unmatched. This CDR3 spans 16 amino acids. Germline CDR1 and CDR2: SGHRS and YFSETQ. As DNA, the CDR3 is TGCGCCAGCAGCGCCTCTAGCGGACTTTCCTACAATGAGCAGTTCTTC. Encoded protein: CASSASSGLSYNEQFF.

This clonotype has a count of ten or more. The chain carries TRBV7-2 and TRBJ2-7; 7 bases are shared with TRBD2. The CDR3 covers 16 residues. The V segment lost 4 bases and the J segment 1 base; nucleotides outside the gene matches: 10. Looked up from germline, CDR1 is SGHTA and CDR2 is FQGNSA. The CDR3 region has the DNA TGTGCCAGCAGCTCCAACATGGGAGGGGTTTCCTACGAGCAGTACTTC. It yields the protein CASSSNMGGVSYEQYF.

The V gene is TRBV6-1, the J gene TRBJ1-4, with TRBD1 matching 7 bases. Germline lookup yields CDR1 MNHNS and CDR2 SASEGT. The trim removed 6 bases at V and 7 bases at J, leaving 2 bases unmatched. The CDR3 runs to 12 residues. The CDR3 DNA reads TGTGCCAGCAGGGGACAGTTTGAAAAACTGTTTTTT. It yields the protein CASRGQFEKLFF.

This clonotype was counted many times. This chain uses TRBV5-8 with TRBJ2-1, with 8 nucleotides matching TRBD2. Unmatched junction bases numbered 10, after V lost 4 bases and J lost 4 bases. The CDR3 is 16 residues long. Germline V gene data show CDR1 as SGHTS and CDR2 as YDEGEE. This chain's CDR3 is CASSSWAGGLYNEQFF. CDR3 in DNA: TGTGCCAGCAGCAGTTGGGCGGGAGGCCTTTACAATGAGCAGTTCTTC.

This clonotype showed up many times. The V and J genes are TRBV27 and TRBJ2-7; D gene uncertain. The V gene lost 3 bases and the J gene lost 0 bases, with 12 bases spanning the gap. Looked up from germline, CDR1 is MNHEY and CDR2 is SMNVEV (reference sequence). The CDR3 runs to 15 residues. The CDR3 nucleotides read TGTGCCAGCAGTTTGAGAGGAGTACCCTCCTACGAGCAGTACTTC. It specifies CASSLRGVPSYEQYF.

This clonotype has only a few counts. V gene TRBV7-8 combines with J gene TRBJ2-5, with D perhaps TRBD1 (6 bases). This CDR3 comprises 14 residues. Trimming took 1 base from V and 2 from J, leaving 8 bases between them. Per the germline V gene, CDR1 is SGHVS and CDR2 is FQNEAQ. CDR3 protein: CASSLVTGQETQYF. For the CDR3, the DNA is TGTGCCAGCAGCTTAGTGACAGGACAAGAGACCCAGTACTTC.

This clonotype was found a few times. DNA of the CDR3: TGTGCCATCGGGTGGGCCGAGGGAGAGACCCAGTACTTC. The encoded protein is CAIGWAEGETQYF. The chain uses TRBV28 and TRBJ2-5, with D perhaps TRBD2 (5 bases). Germline V gene sequence: CDR1 MDHEN, CDR2 SYDVKM. Trimming left V 10 bases short and J 4 bases short, with 16 bases between. CDR3 size: 13 residues.

This clonotype was observed at least ten times. The DNA of the CDR3 is TGTGCCAGCAAAGGCGGTCTCGGGTTTAATGAAGCTTTCTTT. It specifies CASKGGLGFNEAFF. V and J are TRBV13 and TRBJ1-1; no firm D call. CDR1 and CDR2 (germline): PRHDT, FYEKMQ (reference sequence). This CDR3 has 14 amino acids. The ends were cut back, 7 bases at V and 7 bases at J, with 19 bases in the middle.

The chain combines TRBV6-2 or TRBV6-3 with TRBJ2-1; D is perhaps TRBD1 (6 bases). CDR1 and CDR2 from the germline V gene are MNHEY and SVGEGT. The ends were cut back, 5 bases at V and 6 bases at J, with 11 bases in the middle. This CDR3 region has 13 residues. CDR3 protein: CASSPDRINEQFF. CDR3 bases: TGTGCCAGCAGTCCGGACAGAATCAATGAGCAGTTCTTC.

The table lists this clonotype with a few counts. The CDR3 DNA reads TGCAGTGCAAGGGATGGCGGGAGAGGGTGGGGTAATGAGCAGTTCTTC. Its translation is CSARDGGRGWGNEQFF. The chain has TRBV20-1 and TRBJ2-1; TRBD2 matches at 7 bases. The length of the CDR3 is 16 residues. CDR1 DFQATT and CDR2 SNEGSKA come from the germline V gene (reference sequence). J was trimmed by 7 bases and V by 6 bases; bases with no gene match: 18.

The chain has TRBV6-1 and TRBJ1-1, with D unclear. The CDR3 has 15 amino acids. Germline lookup yields CDR1 MNHNS and CDR2 SASEGT. Between the trimmed V and J ends, which lost 4 bases and 2 bases, there was a span of 14 bases. The CDR3 protein is CASSARRKENTEAFF. The CDR3 coding sequence is TGTGCCAGCAGTGCCCGACGGAAGGAAAACACTGAAGCTTTCTTT.

Many counts were recorded for this clonotype. The chain carries TRBV12-3 or TRBV12-4 and TRBJ1-2; perhaps TRBD1 as D (5 bases). The CDR3 contains 15 residues. V was shortened by 6 bases and J by 3 bases, with 17 bases between the two germline ends. The CDR3 DNA reads TGTGCCAGCAGCCCCTTAAGGGCCAGGGACTATGGCTACACCTTC. Its protein product is CASSPLRARDYGYTF.

This CDR3 is CASSLDIGSDTQYF. Written as DNA, the CDR3 is TGTGCCAGCAGCTTAGATATCGGGTCAGATACGCAGTATTTT. The V and J genes are TRBV7-9 and TRBJ2-3; D uncertain. Deletions cut 1 base from V and 4 bases from J, with 9 bases between. The CDR3 extends over 14 amino acids. CDR1 is SEHNR, CDR2 FQNEAQ, per germline (reference sequence).

The V call is TRBV20-1, the J call TRBJ2-5; 9 positions match TRBD2. With V trimmed by 5 bases and J by 2 bases, 9 bases remained unmatched. The CDR3 extends over 15 amino acids. Germline values: CDR1 DFQATT, CDR2 SNEGSKA (reference sequence). CDR3 nucleotides: TGCAGTGCTTTGGCGGGGGGGCGGGTGCAAGAGACCCAGTACTTC. Its protein is CSALAGGRVQETQYF.

The CDR3 sequence: CATSDVTGGLQPQHF. The DNA for the CDR3 is TGTGCCACCAGTGATGTGACAGGGGGGCTTCAGCCCCAGCATTTT. The V call is TRBV24-1, the J call TRBJ1-5, with 9 bases lining up with TRBD1. Germline CDR1 and CDR2: KGHDR and SFDVKD. The ends lost 3 bases at V and 6 bases at J; junction bases unmatched: 5. The CDR3 extends over 15 amino acids.

This clonotype showed up many times. The rearrangement links TRBV27 to TRBJ1-2; 7 bases fit TRBD1. V shed 3 bases and J 9 bases; nucleotides not matched to a gene: 7. Germline CDR1 MNHEY, CDR2 SMNVEV (reference sequence). CDR3 length equals 13 residues. The CDR3 region has the DNA TGTGCCAGCAGTTTTCAGGGGGAAAGTAGCTACACCTTC. Its translation: CASSFQGESSYTF.